This T cell receptor beta chain was obtained from a study of Graves' ophthalmopathy and Graves' hyperthyroidism. At the level of the study: Sampling took place at initial diagnosis, with peripheral blood obtained before any treatment.

Among the exclusions were patients with other autoimmune diseases, uncontrolled infections, pregnancy or lactation. This clonotype was recorded a few times. Its antigen is as yet unknown. Whole-study results and caveats: Ophthalmopathy versus stable hyperthyroidism: 13-signature model gave roughly 88% sensitivity, approximately 80% specificity. The model achieved 70.59% sensitivity and less than 75% specificity for ophthalmopathy progression.

Beta-chain TCR CDR3 regions were amplified from RNA transcripts. Second-round multiplex PCR came after first-round RT-PCR with HTBI primers. Each CDR3 protein is one row after TCRdb ran MiXCR on the multiplex PCR reads. The sample records some 400,000 distinct CDR3 sequences, about 17% being singletons. CDR1 and CDR2 (germline): LGHDT, YNNKEL (reference sequence). With V trimmed by 4 bases and J by 0 bases, 11 bases remained unmatched. CDR3 length equals 17 residues. This TCR came from a woman in her late teens or twenties with Graves' ophthalmopathy. Material: peripheral blood. The rearrangement uses TRBV3-1 and TRBJ2-7; 8 bases are shared with TRBD2. CDR3 nucleotides: TGTGCCAGCAGCCGCTGCCAGGGCGGGGGGCGCTCCTACGAGCAGTACTTC. Translation: CASSRCQGGGRSYEQYF.